This T cell receptor (beta chain) was captured in a study of T cells in Graves' hyperthyroidism and ophthalmopathy. The investigators amplified TCR beta CDR3 regions from RNA transcripts. During a first-round RT-PCR of the TCR CDR3, the HTBI primer set was used. TCRdb re-derived calls from the multiplex PCR reads in MiXCR, one entry per CDR3 protein. The data contain 650,000 to 850,000 distinct CDR3 sequences, around 19% of them seen just once; the ten biggest clones take up over 15%. This clonotype was detected a few times. This CDR3 comprises 15 residues. The V and J ends lost 7 bases and 3 bases respectively, with 19 bases between them.

The chain joins TRBV12-3 or TRBV12-4 to TRBJ2-7; D possibly corresponds to TRBD2 (6 bases). Specimen: blood. The TCR was taken from a woman in her forties or fifties with Graves' hyperthyroidism that later progressed to Graves' ophthalmopathy. The CDR3 nucleotides are TGTGCCAGCAAGGGAGGCTACGGCAGTTTCTACGAGCAGTACTTC. Its protein product is CASKGGYGSFYEQYF.